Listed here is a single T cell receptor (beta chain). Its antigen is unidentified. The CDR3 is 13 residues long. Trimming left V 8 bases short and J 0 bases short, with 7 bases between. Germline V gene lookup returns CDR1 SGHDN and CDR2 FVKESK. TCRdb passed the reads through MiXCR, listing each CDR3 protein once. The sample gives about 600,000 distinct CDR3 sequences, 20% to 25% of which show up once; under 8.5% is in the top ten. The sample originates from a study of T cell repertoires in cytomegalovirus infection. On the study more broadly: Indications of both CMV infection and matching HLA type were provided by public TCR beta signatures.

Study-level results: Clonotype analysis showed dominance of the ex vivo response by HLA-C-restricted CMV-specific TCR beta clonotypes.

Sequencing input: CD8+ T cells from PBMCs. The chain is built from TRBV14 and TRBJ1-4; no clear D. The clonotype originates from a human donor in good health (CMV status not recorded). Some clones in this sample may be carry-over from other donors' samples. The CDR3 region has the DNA TGTGCCAGCGCGGCGGCAACTAATGAAAAACTGTTTTTT. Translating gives CASAAATNEKLFF.